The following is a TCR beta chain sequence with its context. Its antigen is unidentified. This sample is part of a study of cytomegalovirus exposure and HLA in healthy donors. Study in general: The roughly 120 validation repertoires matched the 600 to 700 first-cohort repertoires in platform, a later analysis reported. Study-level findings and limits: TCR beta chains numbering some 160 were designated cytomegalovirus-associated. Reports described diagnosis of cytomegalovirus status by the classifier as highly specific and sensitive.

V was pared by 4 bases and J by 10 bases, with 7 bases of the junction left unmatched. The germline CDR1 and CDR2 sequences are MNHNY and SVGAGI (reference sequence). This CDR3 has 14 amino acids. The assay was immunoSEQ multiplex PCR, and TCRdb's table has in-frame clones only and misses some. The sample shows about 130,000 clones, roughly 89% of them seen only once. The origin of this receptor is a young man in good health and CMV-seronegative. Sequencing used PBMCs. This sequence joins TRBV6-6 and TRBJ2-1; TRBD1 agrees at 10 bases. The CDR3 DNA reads TGTGCCAGCAGTTTCAGACAGGGGGCAGGAGAGCAGTTCTTC. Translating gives CASSFRQGAGEQFF.